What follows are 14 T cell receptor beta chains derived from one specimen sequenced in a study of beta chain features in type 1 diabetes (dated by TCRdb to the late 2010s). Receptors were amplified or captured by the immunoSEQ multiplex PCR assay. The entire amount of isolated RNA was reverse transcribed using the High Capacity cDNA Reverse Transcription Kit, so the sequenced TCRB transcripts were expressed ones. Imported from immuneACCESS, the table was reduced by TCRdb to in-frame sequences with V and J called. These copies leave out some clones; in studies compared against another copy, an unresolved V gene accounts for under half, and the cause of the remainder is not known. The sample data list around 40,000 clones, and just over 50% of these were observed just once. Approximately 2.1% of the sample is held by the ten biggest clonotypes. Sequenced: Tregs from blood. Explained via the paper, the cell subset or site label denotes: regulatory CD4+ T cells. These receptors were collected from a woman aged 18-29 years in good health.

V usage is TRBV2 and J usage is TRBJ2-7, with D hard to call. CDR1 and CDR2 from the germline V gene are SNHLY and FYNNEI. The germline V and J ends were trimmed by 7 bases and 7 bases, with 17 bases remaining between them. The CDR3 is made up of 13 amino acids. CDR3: CASILGPPGEQYF. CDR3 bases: TGTGCCAGCATTTTAGGCCCGCCCGGGGAGCAGTACTTC. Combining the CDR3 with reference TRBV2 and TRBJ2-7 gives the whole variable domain EPEVTQTPSHQVTQMGQEVILRCVPISNHLYFYWYRQILGQKVEFLVSFYNNEISEKSEIFDDQFSVERPDGSNFTLKIRSTKLEDSAMYFCASILGPPGEQYFGPGTRLTVT.

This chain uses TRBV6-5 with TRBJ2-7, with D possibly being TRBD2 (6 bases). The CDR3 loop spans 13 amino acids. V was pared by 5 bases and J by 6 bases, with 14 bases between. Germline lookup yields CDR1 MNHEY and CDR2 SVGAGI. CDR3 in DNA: TGTGCCAGCAGTCGCTCGGGACTCTCCGAGCAGTACTTC. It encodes CASSRSGLSEQYF.

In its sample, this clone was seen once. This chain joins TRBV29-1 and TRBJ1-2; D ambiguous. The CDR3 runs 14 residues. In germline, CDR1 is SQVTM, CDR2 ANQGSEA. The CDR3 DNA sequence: TGCAGTAAGGGATTGGGGAGAGGCCGCTATGGCTACACCTTC. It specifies CSKGLGRGRYGYTF.

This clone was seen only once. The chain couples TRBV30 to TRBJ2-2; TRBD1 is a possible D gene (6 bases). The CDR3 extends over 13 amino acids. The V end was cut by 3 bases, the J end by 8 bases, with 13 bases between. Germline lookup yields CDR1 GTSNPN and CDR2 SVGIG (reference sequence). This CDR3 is CAWRGALIGELFF. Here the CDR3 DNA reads TGTGCCTGGAGGGGGGCTCTAATTGGGGAGCTGTTTTTT. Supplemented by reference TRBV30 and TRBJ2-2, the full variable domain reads SQTIHQWPATLVQPVGSPLSLECTVEGTSNPNLYWYRQAAGRGLQLLFYSVGIGQISSEVPQNLSASRPQDRQFILSSKKLLLSDSGFYLCAWRGALIGELFFGEGSRLTVL.

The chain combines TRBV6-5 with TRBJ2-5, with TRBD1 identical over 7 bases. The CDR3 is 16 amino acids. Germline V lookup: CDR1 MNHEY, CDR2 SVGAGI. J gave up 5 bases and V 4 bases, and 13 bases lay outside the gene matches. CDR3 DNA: TGTGCCAGCAGTTTCCGGGACAGTCCGGTTGGGGAGACCCAGTACTTC. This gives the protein CASSFRDSPVGETQYF.

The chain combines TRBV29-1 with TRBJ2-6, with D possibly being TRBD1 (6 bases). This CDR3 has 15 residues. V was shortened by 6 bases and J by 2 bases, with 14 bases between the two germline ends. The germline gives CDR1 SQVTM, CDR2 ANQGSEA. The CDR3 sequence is CSVLMDSPGANVLTF. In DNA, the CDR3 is TGCAGCGTCCTGATGGACAGCCCTGGGGCCAACGTCCTGACTTTC.

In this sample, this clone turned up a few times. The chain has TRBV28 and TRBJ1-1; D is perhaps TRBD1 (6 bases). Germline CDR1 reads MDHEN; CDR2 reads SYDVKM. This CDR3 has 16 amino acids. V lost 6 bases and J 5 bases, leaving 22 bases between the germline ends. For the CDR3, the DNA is TGTGCCAGCAGCCCTATGACAGGTTCGAAAGGGACTGAAGCTTTCTTT. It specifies CASSPMTGSKGTEAFF.

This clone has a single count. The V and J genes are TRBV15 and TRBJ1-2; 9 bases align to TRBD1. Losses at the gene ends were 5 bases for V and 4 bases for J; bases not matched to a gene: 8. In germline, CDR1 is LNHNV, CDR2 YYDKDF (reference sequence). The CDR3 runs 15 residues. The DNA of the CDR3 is TGTGCCACCAGCTCCCCGGACAGGGGCCCCTATGGCTACACCTTC. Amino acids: CATSSPDRGPYGYTF.

The CDR3 DNA follows: TGTGCCAGTAGTGTCCCTCGGGGGGAAAACATTCAGTACTTC. This translates into CASSVPRGENIQYF. V is TRBV19 and J is TRBJ2-4; 7 bases align to TRBD2. Germline loops: CDR1 LNHDA, CDR2 SQIVND (reference sequence). The junction had 6 bases not matched to a gene; V was cut back by 5 bases and J by 5 bases. The CDR3 sequence is 14 residues long.

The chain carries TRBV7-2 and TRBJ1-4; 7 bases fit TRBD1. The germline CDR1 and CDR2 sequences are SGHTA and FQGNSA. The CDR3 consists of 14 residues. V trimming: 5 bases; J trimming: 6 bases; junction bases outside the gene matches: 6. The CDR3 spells CASSPRGAYEKLFF. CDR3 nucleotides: TGTGCCAGCAGCCCCAGGGGGGCCTATGAAAAACTGTTTTTT.

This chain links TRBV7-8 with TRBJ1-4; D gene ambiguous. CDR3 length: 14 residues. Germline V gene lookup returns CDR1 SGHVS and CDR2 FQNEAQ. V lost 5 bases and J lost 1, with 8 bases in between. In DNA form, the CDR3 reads TGTGCCAGCAGCCAACAGTTAACTAATGAAAAACTGTTTTTT. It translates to CASSQQLTNEKLFF.

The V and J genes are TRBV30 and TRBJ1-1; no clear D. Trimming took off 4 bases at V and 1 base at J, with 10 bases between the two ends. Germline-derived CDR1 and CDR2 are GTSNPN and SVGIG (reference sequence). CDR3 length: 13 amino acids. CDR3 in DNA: TGTGCCTGGAAGGGCGGAGGGAACACTGAAGCTTTCTTT. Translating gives CAWKGGGNTEAFF.

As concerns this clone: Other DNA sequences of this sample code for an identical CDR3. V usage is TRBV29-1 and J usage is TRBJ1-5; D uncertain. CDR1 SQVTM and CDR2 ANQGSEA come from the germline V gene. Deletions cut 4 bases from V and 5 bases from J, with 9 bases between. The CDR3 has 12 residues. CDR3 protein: CSVGARDQPQHF. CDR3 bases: TGCAGCGTTGGCGCCCGGGATCAGCCCCAGCATTTT.

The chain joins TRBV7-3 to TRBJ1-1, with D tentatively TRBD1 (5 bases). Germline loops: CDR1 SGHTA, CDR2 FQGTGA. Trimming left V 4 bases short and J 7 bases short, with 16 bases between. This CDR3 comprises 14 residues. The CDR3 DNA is TGTGCCAGCAGCTCCTCAAATACACAGGTTGAAGCTTTCTTT. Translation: CASSSSNTQVEAFF.